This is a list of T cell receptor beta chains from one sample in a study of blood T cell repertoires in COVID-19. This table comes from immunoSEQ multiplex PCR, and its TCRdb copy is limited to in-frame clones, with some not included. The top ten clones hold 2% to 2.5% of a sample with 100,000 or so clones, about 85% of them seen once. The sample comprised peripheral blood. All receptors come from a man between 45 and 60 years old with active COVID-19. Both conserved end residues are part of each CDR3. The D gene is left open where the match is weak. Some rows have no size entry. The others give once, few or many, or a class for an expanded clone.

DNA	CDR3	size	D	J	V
TGTGCCAGCAGTCTAAAGCGGGGGACGAACACCGGGGAGCTGTTTTTT	CASSLKRGTNTGELFF	.	TRBD2	TRBJ2-2	TRBV27
TGCAGTGCCCCCATAAACAGGAAAGCTTTCTTT	CSAPINRKAFF	.	.	TRBJ1-1	TRBV20-1
TGTGCCAGCAGGGCAGACAGCAACTATGGCTACACCTTC	CASRADSNYGYTF	.	.	TRBJ1-2	TRBV2
TGTGCCAGCAGCCAGATGATCGCGAGGGGAGGCGAAAAACTGTTTTTT	CASSQMIARGGEKLFF	.	.	TRBJ1-4	TRBV4-2
TGTGCCACCAGTGACCAAAGTGAATCGGGCAGGGGGCGCGGTAATGAAAAACTGTTTTTT	CATSDQSESGRGRGNEKLFF	.	TRBD1	TRBJ1-4	TRBV24-1
TGTGCCAGCAGTTACTCGAGAAGGGGCGGCAATCAGCCCCAGCATTTT	CASSYSRRGGNQPQHF	once	.	TRBJ1-5	TRBV6-6
TGTGCCAGCAGCCCGGGGGGAAACTATGGCTACACCTTC	CASSPGGNYGYTF	.	.	TRBJ1-2	TRBV14
TGTGCCAGCAGTTACCGGAGGGGCTCAGGGAACACTGAAGCTTTCTTT	CASSYRRGSGNTEAFF	.	.	TRBJ1-1	TRBV6-6
TGTGCCAGCAGTCGGGACTTCTATCAGCCCCAGCATTTT	CASSRDFYQPQHF	.	.	TRBJ1-5	TRBV6-5
TGTGCCAGTAGTATCCACCCCAGGGGAGATGGGGGAAACACCATATATTTT	CASSIHPRGDGGNTIYF	.	.	TRBJ1-3	TRBV19
TGTGCCGGATATGATTGGGAGAAGCCAGATACGCAGTATTTT	CAGYDWEKPDTQYF	.	.	TRBJ2-3	TRBV27
TGTGCCAGCAGCGCGACAGGCTCTGGAAACACCATATATTTT	CASSATGSGNTIYF	.	.	TRBJ1-3	TRBV9
TGTGCCAGCAGCCTGAGGGACAGCCCCTCTGGAAACACCATATATTTT	CASSLRDSPSGNTIYF	.	TRBD1	TRBJ1-3	TRBV14
TGTGCCAGCACCCCGTCCCTGTCCCTGGCCTCTGGGGCCAACGTCCTGACTTTC	CASTPSLSLASGANVLTF	.	.	TRBJ2-6	TRBV11-2
TGTGCCAGCAGCTCGACAGGTTCGGGGCCCAGGGAGCTGTTTTTT	CASSSTGSGPRELFF	.	.	TRBJ2-2	TRBV7-9
TGCGCCAGCAGCGATTTCAGGGGACCCAACTATGGCTACACCTTC	CASSDFRGPNYGYTF	.	.	TRBJ1-2	TRBV4-1
TGTGCCAGCAGCTTAGGGACAGGGAATGGCTACACCTTC	CASSLGTGNGYTF	.	TRBD1	TRBJ1-2	TRBV13
TGTGCCAGCACCAGAGAATGGAGCTATGGCTACACCTTC	CASTREWSYGYTF	.	.	TRBJ1-2	TRBV2
TGTGCTAGCAGCTTAGGGACATCGTTATCAGATACGCAGTATTTT	CASSLGTSLSDTQYF	few	.	TRBJ2-3	TRBV7-7
TGTGCCAGTAGTCTATACCGGGACAGGAGATACAACTATGGCTACACCTTC	CASSLYRDRRYNYGYTF	.	TRBD1	TRBJ1-2	TRBV19
TGTGCCATCAGCGACGGGACAGTCTCCTACGAGCAGTACTTC	CAISDGTVSYEQYF	.	TRBD1	TRBJ2-7	TRBV10-3
TGTGCCAGCAGCTCCCGACTAGCGGGGGCTACAGATACGCAGTATTTT	CASSSRLAGATDTQYF	once	TRBD2	TRBJ2-3	TRBV7-9
TGTGCCAGTAGTATAGGAGGGACTTTGAACACCGGGGAGCTGTTTTTT	CASSIGGTLNTGELFF	once	.	TRBJ2-2	TRBV19
TGTGCCAGCAGTGCCCCTGGGGACCTCGGGACTATTTTCGGCTACACCTTC	CASSAPGDLGTIFGYTF	.	.	TRBJ1-2	TRBV28
TGTGCCAGCAGCTTAGGTTTCCAGCGGGGGCCCCCAGGGGCCAACGTCCTGACTTTC	CASSLGFQRGPPGANVLTF	.	TRBD2	TRBJ2-6	TRBV7-9
TGTGCCACCAGCAGAGATCAGCGGTCCCCTCCCTACGAGCAGTACTTC	CATSRDQRSPPYEQYF	.	.	TRBJ2-7	TRBV15
TGCGCCAGCAGTGAGGGGTCCACAGCTACGCAGTATTTT	CASSEGSTATQYF	.	.	TRBJ2-3	TRBV10-2
TGTGCCAGCAGCTTAAGGAGCGGTGGACCCTACGAGCAGTACTTC	CASSLRSGGPYEQYF	.	.	TRBJ2-7	TRBV7-2
TGTGCCAGCAGTGAACAGGGAAACACTGAAGCTTTCTTT	CASSEQGNTEAFF	.	.	TRBJ1-1	TRBV6-4
TGTGCCACCACGCAGAGCAATCAGCCCCAGCATTTT	CATTQSNQPQHF	.	.	TRBJ1-5	TRBV24-1
TGTGCCAGCATCTCCTTCGGGGGAGAAGCGGGTGGCTACACCTTC	CASISFGGEAGGYTF	.	.	TRBJ1-2	TRBV2
TGTGCCAGTAGTGCCCACAGGGGGCCGGGGAACACTGAAGCTTTCTTT	CASSAHRGPGNTEAFF	.	TRBD1	TRBJ1-1	TRBV19
TGCGCCAGCAAACCCACCTCGGGCGGGGGTGGTGATACGCAGTATTTT	CASKPTSGGGGDTQYF	.	TRBD2	TRBJ2-3	TRBV5-1
TGTGCCAGCAGCCAGGGACAGTCCTATGGCTACACCTTC	CASSQGQSYGYTF	.	TRBD1	TRBJ1-2	TRBV11-2
TGTGCCAGCGCCAACACAGGGGTCACTGAAGCTTTCTTT	CASANTGVTEAFF	.	TRBD1	TRBJ1-1	TRBV2
TGCGCCAGCACAAGTGGGTATAAGTGGGGGCAGTACAATGAGCAGTTCTTC	CASTSGYKWGQYNEQFF	.	.	TRBJ2-1	TRBV10-1
TGTGCCAGCAGCTTGTCTCCCAGGGGGCGAAATGGCTACACCTTC	CASSLSPRGRNGYTF	.	TRBD1	TRBJ1-2	TRBV5-6